This T cell receptor beta chain emerged from a study of blood T cell repertoires in COVID-19. Study-level information: The origin of the acute and convalescent COVID-19 samples was the United States, Italy and Spain. PBMCs, B-cell-depleted T cells, or T cells were the source of the cDNA or gDNA that made up the material.

Germline V lookup: CDR1 SGHAT, CDR2 FQNNGV. The trim removed 5 bases at V and 0 bases at J, leaving 15 bases unmatched. This CDR3 is 19 amino acids long. This clone was detected only a few times. Methods used by the authors: For nucleated cells, counts were estimated from reference gene primer amplification. Assay: immunoSEQ multiplex PCR; the TCRdb copy retains only in-frame clones and omits some. The D gene and trimming were derived from the DNA, and the V and J assignments and clone size from that table. The sample lists more than 15,000 clones, around 80% occurring once. Source material: peripheral blood. The clonotype comes from a man aged 60 to 75 with active or convalescent COVID-19. This rearrangement joins TRBV11-2 to TRBJ2-5, with 10 bases lining up with TRBD2. CDR3 loop: CASSQRRLVAGGHQETQYF. For the CDR3, the DNA is TGTGCCAGCAGCCAACGGAGGTTGGTAGCGGGGGGCCACCAAGAGACCCAGTACTTC.